This T cell receptor (beta chain) was observed in a study of T cells in Graves' hyperthyroidism and ophthalmopathy. Study conclusions and caveats: Within blood appeared most thyroid clonotypes that had expanded above 0.001.

Newly diagnosed patients aged 18 to 65 had hyperthyroidism of under 2 months' duration. The PBMCs were sourced from fresh peripheral blood (approximately 9.6 ml). This clonotype was found many times. Antigen specificity is unknown. V gave up 0 bases and J gave up 0 bases; unmatched junction bases: 5. Per the germline V gene, CDR1 is SGHTA and CDR2 is FQGNSA. The CDR3 is 16 amino acids. RNA transcripts provided the source from which TCR beta CDR3 regions were amplified. The HTBI primer set was used in a first-round RT-PCR of the TCR CDR3. TCRdb recomputed calls from the multiplex PCR reads with MiXCR, one row per CDR3 protein. Of fewer than 250,000 distinct CDR3 sequences listed, roughly 17% are singletons.

The chain couples TRBV7-2 to TRBJ2-7; 7 positions agree with TRBD2. The sequencing input was blood. The origin of this receptor is a man in his fifties with Graves' hyperthyroidism. The CDR3 spells CASSLAWGGSSYEQYF. CDR3 nucleotides: TGTGCCAGCAGCTTAGCCTGGGGAGGGAGCTCCTACGAGCAGTACTTC. Filled out from reference TRBV7-2 and TRBJ2-7, the complete variable domain reads GAGVSQSPSNKVTEKGKDVELRCDPISGHTALYWYRQSLGQGLEFLIYFQGNSAPDKSGLPSDRFSAERTGGSVSTLTIQRTQQEDSAVYLCASSLAWGGSSYEQYFGPGTRLTVT.